This record covers a single T cell receptor (beta chain). The sample comes from a study of control samples from healthy donors and cancer patients. Germline assignment: CDR1 DFQATT and CDR2 SNEGSKA (reference sequence). V was clipped by 1 base and J by 9 bases, with 9 bases between them. The CDR3 covers 11 residues. Produced via immunoSEQ multiplex PCR; TCRdb's table is partial and in-frame only. The sample records around 120,000 clones, around 93% being singletons. The TCR comes from a man aged 45-65 years with head and neck cancer. This rearrangement joins TRBV20-1 to TRBJ2-5, with unresolved D. The material sequenced was PBMCs. The CDR3: CSARVYAAQYF. The DNA of the CDR3 is TGCAGTGCTAGAGTCTATGCGGCCCAGTACTTC.